These T cell receptor beta chains were read from a single sample in a study of graft-versus-host responses after intestinal transplantation. No antigen has been assigned to these receptors. Clones were sequenced by immunoSEQ multiplex PCR, and TCRdb holds only the in-frame ones, with some missing. The data contain about 41,000 clones, about 95% of them seen just once; the ten biggest clones take up approximately 0.53%. The specimen comprised unstimulated CD8+ T cells sorted from spleen or lymph node cells, sampled before transplant. These receptors were obtained from a human donor who was the organ donor for an intestinal transplant. Each CDR3 is given with its conserved first and last residue. Fields, in order: D gene, J gene, V gene, CDR3 DNA, CDR3 protein. A D gene is named only where the DNA matches it firmly.

D gene: NA
J gene: TRBJ1-1
V gene: TRBV27
CDR3 DNA: TGTGCCAGCAGTTTATATTTCGGGGCACGACGAACCACTGAAGCTTTCTTT
CDR3 protein: CASSLYFGARRTTEAFF

D gene: TRBD2
J gene: TRBJ2-1
V gene: TRBV9
CDR3 DNA: TGTGCCAGCAGCAAGCGGGGGGGCTCCTACAATGAGCAGTTCTTC
CDR3 protein: CASSKRGGSYNEQFF

D gene: TRBD2
J gene: TRBJ2-3
V gene: TRBV13
CDR3 DNA: TGTGCCAGCAGGGTCGGGGGGAGCAGAGAAGATACGCAGTATTTT
CDR3 protein: CASRVGGSREDTQYF

D gene: TRBD2
J gene: TRBJ2-3
V gene: TRBV7-8
CDR3 DNA: TGTGCCAGCAGCTACGCGGGGGGGTTCGGCACAGATACGCAGTATTTT
CDR3 protein: CASSYAGGFGTDTQYF

D gene: TRBD1
J gene: TRBJ1-1
V gene: TRBV5-8
CDR3 DNA: TGTGCCAGCAGCTTGATGGGGACAGCATCGAACACTGAAGCTTTCTTT
CDR3 protein: CASSLMGTASNTEAFF

D gene: NA
J gene: TRBJ2-7
V gene: TRBV7-2
CDR3 DNA: TGTGCCAGCAGCTTATCTGGCGCCAGCTCCTACGAGCAGTACTTC
CDR3 protein: CASSLSGASSYEQYF

D gene: NA
J gene: TRBJ1-2
V gene: TRBV11-2
CDR3 DNA: TGTGCCAGCAGCTTAGAGGCGGGGGTCAACTATGGCTACACCTTC
CDR3 protein: CASSLEAGVNYGYTF

D gene: NA
J gene: TRBJ2-7
V gene: TRBV19
CDR3 DNA: TGTGCCAGTAGTATAGGAGGGTCCCCCTACGAGCAGTACTTC
CDR3 protein: CASSIGGSPYEQYF

D gene: NA
J gene: TRBJ2-1
V gene: TRBV6-6
CDR3 DNA: TGTGCCAGCATGCTTCAGGATGGCTACAATGAGCAGTTCTTC
CDR3 protein: CASMLQDGYNEQFF

D gene: NA
J gene: TRBJ1-5
V gene: TRBV6-1
CDR3 DNA: TGTGCCAGCAGTGTCCGGAGCTTCAATCAGCCCCAGCATTTT
CDR3 protein: CASSVRSFNQPQHF

D gene: NA
J gene: TRBJ2-7
V gene: TRBV18
CDR3 DNA: TGTGCCAGCTCACCACAGGCAGGGGCCCCATACGAGCAGTACTTC
CDR3 protein: CASSPQAGAPYEQYF

D gene: NA
J gene: TRBJ2-6
V gene: TRBV4-1
CDR3 DNA: TGCGCCAGCAGCCAAGAGGAGGGGGCGGGGGCCAACGTCCTGACTTTC
CDR3 protein: CASSQEEGAGANVLTF

D gene: TRBD2
J gene: TRBJ2-2
V gene: TRBV11-1
CDR3 DNA: TGTGCCAGCAGCTTAGAGGCCGCGGGACTAGAGGCCGGGGAGCTGTTTTTT
CDR3 protein: CASSLEAAGLEAGELFF

D gene: NA
J gene: TRBJ2-2
V gene: TRBV2
CDR3 DNA: TGTGCCAGCAGTGATACGAGGCGAGTAGTTTACGGGGAGCTGTTTTTT
CDR3 protein: CASSDTRRVVYGELFF

D gene: NA
J gene: TRBJ2-3
V gene: TRBV5-5
CDR3 DNA: TGTGCCAGCAGCCTCGCCGCACGTGGCCGCACAGATACGCAGTATTTT
CDR3 protein: CASSLAARGRTDTQYF

D gene: TRBD1
J gene: TRBJ1-4
V gene: TRBV9
CDR3 DNA: TGTGCCAGCAGCGTCGGAGTAGGGACAGATGAAAAACTGTTTTTT
CDR3 protein: CASSVGVGTDEKLFF

D gene: TRBD2
J gene: TRBJ2-1
V gene: TRBV19
CDR3 DNA: TGTGCCAGTACCGGGGCTCCACTAGCGGGGGACTCTTACAATGAGCAGTTCTTC
CDR3 protein: CASTGAPLAGDSYNEQFF

D gene: NA
J gene: TRBJ2-7
V gene: TRBV7-8
CDR3 DNA: TGTGCCAGCAGCTTAGCTCGCTCCTACGAGCAGTACTTC
CDR3 protein: CASSLARSYEQYF

D gene: NA
J gene: TRBJ2-7
V gene: TRBV25-1
CDR3 DNA: TGTGCCAGCAGTGAACTCTGGGGGGGCACCTACGAGCAGTACTTC
CDR3 protein: CASSELWGGTYEQYF

D gene: NA
J gene: TRBJ2-4
V gene: TRBV14
CDR3 DNA: TGTGCCAGCAGCCAGTCGGGCTATGGAAACATTCAGTACTTC
CDR3 protein: CASSQSGYGNIQYF

D gene: TRBD2
J gene: TRBJ2-1
V gene: TRBV7-2
CDR3 DNA: TGTGCCAGCGGGCTAGCGGGGGGGCAGTTCTTC
CDR3 protein: CASGLAGGQFF

D gene: NA
J gene: TRBJ2-5
V gene: TRBV6-4
CDR3 DNA: TGTGCCAGCGAACCCCCTGGGGGGAAGGGGACCCAGTACTTC
CDR3 protein: CASEPPGGKGTQYF

D gene: NA
J gene: TRBJ2-5
V gene: TRBV5-8
CDR3 DNA: TGTGCCAGCAGCTCAAGGTGGACTGTCCAAGAGACCCAGTACTTC
CDR3 protein: CASSSRWTVQETQYF

D gene: NA
J gene: TRBJ1-1
V gene: TRBV7-9
CDR3 DNA: TGTGCCAGCCTGCTCTCAGGGGTCACTGAAGCTTTCTTT
CDR3 protein: CASLLSGVTEAFF

D gene: NA
J gene: TRBJ1-3
V gene: TRBV16
CDR3 DNA: TGTGCCAGCAGCCAATCTTCGGCAGTTGGAAACACCATATATTTT
CDR3 protein: CASSQSSAVGNTIYF

D gene: TRBD1
J gene: TRBJ1-2
V gene: TRBV7-9
CDR3 DNA: TGTGCCAGCAGCTCACCCCGACAGGGTACGATCGGCTACACCTTC
CDR3 protein: CASSSPRQGTIGYTF

D gene: NA
J gene: TRBJ2-3
V gene: TRBV7-6
CDR3 DNA: TGTGCCAGCAGCTTAGGGGACACCCTCACAGATACGCAGTATTTT
CDR3 protein: CASSLGDTLTDTQYF

D gene: NA
J gene: TRBJ1-1
V gene: TRBV6-6
CDR3 DNA: TGTGCCAGCTTCGGGGTGCCGTGGTTGAACACTGAAGCTTTCTTT
CDR3 protein: CASFGVPWLNTEAFF

D gene: NA
J gene: TRBJ2-5
V gene: TRBV9
CDR3 DNA: TGTGCCAGCAGCGTAGGGGACGGAGAGACCCAGTACTTC
CDR3 protein: CASSVGDGETQYF

D gene: NA
J gene: TRBJ1-2
V gene: TRBV9
CDR3 DNA: TGTGCCAGCAGCGTAGTCGGAAACTATGGCTACACCTTC
CDR3 protein: CASSVVGNYGYTF

D gene: NA
J gene: TRBJ1-5
V gene: TRBV30
CDR3 DNA: TGTGCCTGGAGTGACCTCGAGGGGCAGCCCCAGCATTTT
CDR3 protein: CAWSDLEGQPQHF

D gene: TRBD1
J gene: TRBJ2-7
V gene: TRBV27
CDR3 DNA: TGTGCCAGCAGTCACGGACAGGGCTACGAGCAGTACTTC
CDR3 protein: CASSHGQGYEQYF

D gene: NA
J gene: TRBJ2-7
V gene: TRBV18
CDR3 DNA: TGTGCCAGCTCACGATCGCACGAGCAGTACTTC
CDR3 protein: CASSRSHEQYF

D gene: NA
J gene: TRBJ2-2
V gene: TRBV7-8
CDR3 DNA: TGTGCCAGCAGCTTAGGGCCTCACACCGGGGAGCTGTTTTTT
CDR3 protein: CASSLGPHTGELFF

D gene: TRBD2
J gene: TRBJ2-3
V gene: TRBV5-1
CDR3 DNA: TGCGCCAGCAGCTTGGCCTGGACTAGCGGGGGCACAGATACGCAGTATTTT
CDR3 protein: CASSLAWTSGGTDTQYF